The 21 T cell receptor beta chains given below trace back to one sample, sequenced in a study of blood T cell repertoires in COVID-19 (dated by TCRdb to 2019 to 2021). The method behind the library was the immunoSEQ multiplex PCR assay. TCRdb holds this immuneACCESS table with in-frame rearrangements only. Some clones are missing; in checked studies, unresolved V genes explain under half, and the rest has no known cause. A total of 320,000 or so clones appear in this sample, roughly 89% of them only once. About 5.2% of the sample lies in the top ten. The sample taken for sequencing was PBMCs or T cells enriched from blood (not recorded which). These TCRs come from a man between 60 and 75 years old who had recovered from COVID-19.

The V gene is TRBV6-5, the J gene TRBJ2-2; 7 bases map to TRBD2. With V trimmed by 5 bases and J by 0 bases, 3 bases remained unmatched. The CDR3 sequence is 15 residues long. The germline V gene encodes CDR1 MNHEY and CDR2 SVGAGI. The DNA of the CDR3 is TGTGCCAGCAGTAGGACTAGATCGAACACCGGGGAGCTGTTTTTT. It yields the protein CASSRTRSNTGELFF.

The chain couples TRBV5-1 to TRBJ2-2; D is unresolved. V shed 4 bases and J shed 3 bases, with 10 bases lying between them. Germline loops: CDR1 SGHRS, CDR2 YFSETQ. The CDR3 totals 14 residues. Here the CDR3 reads CASSPLADTGELFF. The CDR3 DNA follows: TGCGCCAGCAGCCCCTTAGCTGACACCGGGGAGCTGTTTTTT.

This rearrangement joins TRBV5-1 to TRBJ1-1, with D uncertain. Trimming pared 0 bases from V and 7 bases from J, leaving 16 bases between. The CDR3 contains 15 residues. The V gene's germline CDR1 is SGHRS and CDR2 YFSETQ. This CDR3 reads CASSLVTATVDEAFF. The CDR3 nucleotides read TGCGCCAGCAGCTTGGTAACAGCCACCGTTGATGAAGCTTTCTTT.

This sequence joins TRBV30 and TRBJ1-5; TRBD1 aligns across 8 bases. The CDR3 is made up of 17 amino acids. Losses at the gene ends were 2 bases for V and 0 bases for J; bases not matched to a gene: 9. Germline loops: CDR1 GTSNPN, CDR2 SVGIG (reference sequence). CDR3 nucleotides: TGTGCCTGGAGTCTAGCCAGGACAGGGCCTAGCAATCAGCCCCAGCATTTT. Amino acids: CAWSLARTGPSNQPQHF. Supplemented by reference TRBV30 and TRBJ1-5, the full variable domain reads SQTIHQWPATLVQPVGSPLSLECTVEGTSNPNLYWYRQAAGRGLQLLFYSVGIGQISSEVPQNLSASRPQDRQFILSSKKLLLSDSGFYLCAWSLARTGPSNQPQHFGDGTRLSIL.

V and J are TRBV28 and TRBJ1-1; TRBD1 matches 7 bases. Germline V lookup: CDR1 MDHEN, CDR2 SYDVKM. The CDR3 is 16 amino acids. Trimming removed 5 bases from V and 5 bases from J; junction bases left unmatched: 14. The DNA for the CDR3 is TGTGCCAGCAGTCCCGCCGGACAGGCCCCGCGGACTGAAGCTTTCTTT. Its protein is CASSPAGQAPRTEAFF.

The chain combines TRBV28 with TRBJ2-2, with 11 bases fitting TRBD2. Germline CDR1 and CDR2: MDHEN and SYDVKM. V dropped 4 bases and J dropped 7; count of bases not matched to a gene: 5. The CDR3 is made up of 15 amino acids. CDR3 DNA sequence: TGTGCCAGCAGTTACGCGACTAGCGGGATCGGGGAGCTGTTTTTT. Its protein product is CASSYATSGIGELFF.

The rearrangement uses TRBV5-1 and TRBJ1-3; D is uncertain. Germline V gene sequence: CDR1 SGHRS, CDR2 YFSETQ. V dropped 0 bases and J dropped 0 bases, with 10 bases sitting between them. The CDR3 sequence is 16 residues long. The chain's CDR3 is CASSLGAASSGNTIYF. The CDR3 bases are TGCGCCAGCAGCTTGGGGGCCGCCAGCTCTGGAAACACCATATATTTT.

The CDR3 coding sequence is TGTGCCAGCAGCCAAAACAGGGTGTCACCCCTCCACTTT. Its translation: CASSQNRVSPLHF. V and J are TRBV3-1 (or the pseudogene TRBV3-2) and TRBJ1-6, with D possibly being TRBD1 (6 bases). Germline V gives CDR1 LGHDT, CDR2 YNNKEL (reference sequence). The CDR3 sequence is 13 residues long. V lost 2 bases to trimming and J lost 10 bases, with 9 bases between them.

The chain employs TRBV7-2 and TRBJ2-7; 7 bases map to TRBD2. Germline CDR1 is SGHTA and CDR2 is FQGNSA. V dropped 1 base and J dropped 5; count of bases not matched to a gene: 8. The CDR3 totals 15 residues. Here the CDR3 reads CASSLGAGTLNEQYF. The CDR3, as DNA: TGTGCCAGCAGCTTAGGAGCGGGAACTCTCAACGAGCAGTACTTC.

The V gene is TRBV4-1, the J gene TRBJ1-2; 7 bases agree with TRBD1. CDR1 MGHRA and CDR2 YSYEKL come from the germline V gene. The trim removed 4 bases at V and 8 bases at J, leaving 13 bases unmatched. The CDR3 runs 15 residues. The CDR3 coding sequence is TGCGCCAGCAGCCCACACCTCGACAGGGAACAAGGCTACACCTTC. Protein sequence: CASSPHLDREQGYTF.

This clone was seen only once. The rearrangement uses TRBV11-3 and TRBJ2-1, with 16 positions matching TRBD2. This CDR3 comprises 18 residues. Germline V gives CDR1 SGHNT, CDR2 YENEEA. Unmatched junction bases numbered 5, after V lost 0 bases and J lost 6 bases. In nucleotides, the CDR3 is TGTGCCAGCAGCTTAGATGCGGGACTAGCGGGAGGGCTCAATGAGCAGTTCTTC. Protein product: CASSLDAGLAGGLNEQFF. Full variable domain (remainder filled in from reference TRBV11-3 and TRBJ2-1): EAGVVQSPRYKIIEKKQPVAFWCNPISGHNTLYWYLQNLGQGPELLIRYENEEAVDDSQLPKDRFSAERLKGVDSTLKIQPAELGDSAVYLCASSLDAGLAGGLNEQFFGPGTRLTVL.

This chain uses TRBV20-1 with TRBJ2-5; D unclear. From germline, CDR1 is DFQATT and CDR2 SNEGSKA (reference sequence). The CDR3 is 11 residues long. The CDR3 loop is CRAGGSETQYF. Written as DNA, the CDR3 is TGCAGGGCCGGCGGATCAGAGACCCAGTACTTC.

This clone was detected a few times. V gene TRBV3-1 (or the pseudogene TRBV3-2) combines with J gene TRBJ2-7; 7 bases match TRBD2. Germline CDR1 reads LGHDT; CDR2 reads YNNKEL (reference sequence). The CDR3 has 13 amino acids. With 6 bases clipped from V and 3 bases from J, the junction kept 5 bases outside the gene matches. CDR3 sequence: CASRAGGVYEQYF. CDR3 bases: TGTGCCAGCAGAGCTGGGGGGGTCTACGAGCAGTACTTC.

The chain joins TRBV19 to TRBJ2-7; the match to TRBD2 covers 13 bases. Germline CDR1 is LNHDA and CDR2 is SQIVND (reference sequence). V dropped 4 bases and J dropped 0; count of bases not matched to a gene: 0. This CDR3 region has 15 residues. This CDR3 reads CASSRLAGGSYEQYF. The DNA of the CDR3 is TGTGCCAGTAGTAGACTAGCGGGAGGCTCCTACGAGCAGTACTTC.

This clone was seen just once. V is TRBV24-1 and J is TRBJ1-5, with 8 bases lining up with TRBD1. The J segment lost 3 bases and the V segment lost 3 bases, leaving 6 bases of the junction unmatched. The CDR3 runs to 16 residues. CDR1 and CDR2 (germline): KGHDR, SFDVKD. The CDR3 DNA is TGTGCCACCAGTGATGCCGGGACAGGACCCAATCAGCCCCAGCATTTT. Translated, it gives CATSDAGTGPNQPQHF.

The chain's CDR3 is CASSDRAVGTDTQYF. The DNA for the CDR3 is TGTGCCAGCAGTGACAGGGCAGTAGGGACAGATACGCAGTATTTT. The V call is TRBV6-1, the J call TRBJ2-3, with a possible D match to TRBD1 (5 bases). Germline V gene lookup returns CDR1 MNHNS and CDR2 SASEGT. This CDR3 has 15 amino acids. The V end was cut by 3 bases, the J end by 3 bases, with 13 bases between.

The rearrangement uses TRBV5-1 and TRBJ2-5, with D possibly matching TRBD1 (5 bases). The CDR3 contains 13 residues. The germline CDR1 and CDR2 sequences are SGHRS and YFSETQ. V lost 0 bases and J 4 bases, leaving 7 bases between the germline ends. The DNA of the CDR3 is TGCGCCAGCAGCTTGGCAACAGGAGAGACCCAGTACTTC. Residues: CASSLATGETQYF.

The rearrangement links TRBV19 to TRBJ2-7, with 8 bases that match TRBD1. V was pared by 7 bases and J by 2 bases, with 7 bases of the junction left unmatched. From germline, CDR1 is LNHDA and CDR2 SQIVND (reference sequence). The CDR3 runs 14 residues. As DNA, the CDR3 is TGTGCCAGTAAAAGGACAGGGCAACCCTACGAGCAGTACTTC. Amino acid sequence: CASKRTGQPYEQYF.

This sequence joins TRBV15 and TRBJ1-4, with TRBD1 matching 10 bases. J was trimmed by 5 bases and V by 7 bases; bases with no gene match: 16. Germline assignment: CDR1 LNHNV and CDR2 YYDKDF (reference sequence). There are 18 residues in the CDR3. CDR3 coding DNA: TGTGCCACCACCACGAGGTCCCGGGACAGGGGCCCGAATGAAAAACTGTTTTTT. This sequence encodes CATTTRSRDRGPNEKLFF.

The rearrangement joins TRBV27 to TRBJ1-6; maybe TRBD1 (6 bases). CDR3 length: 16 residues. The V gene's germline CDR1 is MNHEY and CDR2 SMNVEV (reference sequence). V lost 8 bases to trimming and J lost 0 bases, with 14 bases between them. The CDR3 is CASSQGMSSYNSPLHF. Written as DNA, the CDR3 is TGTGCCAGCTCACAGGGTATGAGCTCCTATAATTCACCCCTCCACTTT.

This rearrangement joins TRBV5-1 to TRBJ2-1, with TRBD2 matching 8 bases. Germline V CDR1 and CDR2: SGHRS, YFSETQ. The CDR3 extends over 15 amino acids. The V and J ends lost 0 bases and 4 bases, in that order; junction bases with no gene match: 3. DNA for the CDR3: TGCGCCAGCAGCTTGGGACTAGCGATGTACAATGAGCAGTTCTTC. Protein: CASSLGLAMYNEQFF.